The next 11 T cell receptor beta chains were all read from a single sample in a study of regulatory T cells in long-lasting Graves disease. Sample time point: persistent/refractory GD, antithyroid drugs over 5 years with positive TRAb. The TCR library was made from RNA that had been extracted from PBMCs in TRIzol. Arm-PCR of CDR3 regions and iRepertoire HTBI primers were used to build TCR beta libraries. MiXCR, run by TCRdb on the multiplex PCR reads, gives a single entry per CDR3 protein. The sample consists of about 290,000 distinct CDR3 sequences, 20% to 25% of them appearing once. Sample: peripheral blood mononuclear cells (PBMCs), taken when the disease was refractory, from a patient treated with antithyroid drugs. These receptors were collected from a female donor with Graves disease.

This clonotype was observed many times. V and J are TRBV6-1 and TRBJ2-7; D ambiguous. Germline assignment: CDR1 MNHNS and CDR2 SASEGT. Trimming took off 10 bases at V and 0 bases at J, with 16 bases between the two ends. The CDR3 spans 14 residues. The DNA of the CDR3 is TGTGCCACCACCACTTTCCGAAGCTCCTACGAGCAGTACTTC. It yields the protein CATTTFRSSYEQYF.

This clonotype was counted ten times or more. The rearrangement links TRBV29-1 to TRBJ2-5; either TRBD1 or TRBD2 may supply D (5 bases each). The CDR3 totals 12 residues. CDR1 and CDR2 from the germline V gene are SQVTM and ANQGSEA. V was pared by 6 bases and J by 5 bases, with 13 bases between. The CDR3 region is CSVRAGMETQYF. CDR3 nucleotides: TGCAGCGTGAGGGCAGGGATGGAGACCCAGTACTTC.

In its sample, this clonotype was seen a few times. The chain combines TRBV3-1 with TRBJ2-5; maybe TRBD1 (5 bases). CDR3 length equals 17 residues. V was trimmed by 1 base and J by 5 bases, leaving 20 bases between them. Germline V gene lookup returns CDR1 LGHDT and CDR2 YNNKEL (reference sequence). The CDR3, as DNA: TGTGCCAGCAGCCAAGGTTTAAGGGCCCAGGGTTGGGAGACCCAGTACTTC. Its translation: CASSQGLRAQGWETQYF.

This clonotype was observed at least ten times. The gene calls are TRBV7-2 and TRBJ1-5; a possible D gene is TRBD1 (6 bases). Per germline, CDR1 SGHTA and CDR2 FQGNSA. The CDR3 length is 15 residues. V lost 2 bases to trimming and J lost 5 bases, with 13 bases between them. CDR3: CASSLWGGLYQPQHF. The CDR3 region has the DNA TGTGCCAGCAGCTTATGGGGGGGCTTATATCAGCCCCAGCATTTT.

CDR3 protein: CASSPRDGDSGNTIYF. CDR3 in DNA: TGTGCCAGCAGCCCTCGGGACGGAGACTCTGGAAACACCATATATTTT. This chain links TRBV3-1 with TRBJ1-3; D possibly corresponds to TRBD1 (5 bases). V lost 4 bases, J lost 0 bases, and 13 bases lay in between. The CDR3 has 16 residues. Germline CDR1 is LGHDT and CDR2 is YNNKEL (reference sequence).

In this sample, this clonotype turned up many times. The gene calls are TRBV28 and TRBJ2-2; 7 positions match TRBD1. Germline CDR1 MDHEN, CDR2 SYDVKM. The junction had 12 bases not matched to a gene; V was cut back by 8 bases and J by 9 bases. The CDR3 extends over 14 amino acids. CDR3 coding DNA: TGTGCCAGCGGAAATCAGACAGGGAAGAGGGAGCTGTTTTTT. Protein product: CASGNQTGKRELFF.

This clonotype was counted ten times or more. This chain links TRBV3-1 with TRBJ2-5; 7 bases match TRBD2. Trimming cost V 8 bases and J 5 bases; bases outside gene matches: 11. The germline V gene encodes CDR1 LGHDT and CDR2 YNNKEL (reference sequence). The CDR3 has 14 residues. CDR3 nucleotides: TGTGCCAGCCGGGCGGGAGAAGAGGGCGAGACCCAGTACTTC. This translates into CASRAGEEGETQYF.

The chain couples TRBV7-2 to TRBJ1-5, with a tentative D call TRBD1 (6 bases). The V gene's germline CDR1 is SGHTA and CDR2 FQGNSA. The CDR3 consists of 18 residues. V gave up 3 bases and J gave up 9 bases, with 27 bases separating them. CDR3: CASSLEYRAPANDLPQHF. The CDR3 nucleotides read TGTGCCAGCAGCTTGGAGTACAGGGCCCCAGCTAATGATCTGCCCCAGCATTTT.

This clonotype came up many times. The CDR3 protein is CASSLGPGTAGRTQYF. CDR3 DNA sequence: TGTGCCAGCAGCTTAGGCCCGGGGACCGCCGGGCGGACCCAGTACTTC. The chain has TRBV11-1 and TRBJ2-5; D possibly uses TRBD1 or TRBD2 (5 bases each). Trimming stripped 1 base from V and 7 bases from J, with 19 bases between. Germline V gene sequence: CDR1 SGHAT, CDR2 FQDESV (reference sequence). There are 16 residues in the CDR3.

Comments on this clonotype: An end of the junction differs from the germline gene, which may be a read error. CDR3 loop: CASSHPPGQENTGEPFF. The CDR3 DNA sequence: TGTGCCAGCAGTCACCCCCCGGGACAGGAGAACACCGGGGAGCCGTTTTTT. The chain couples TRBV11-1 to TRBJ2-2, with TRBD1 matching over 8 bases. Germline V lookup: CDR1 SGHAT, CDR2 FQDESV (reference sequence). This CDR3 has 17 amino acids.

The chain joins TRBV20-1 to TRBJ1-5, with a possible D match to TRBD1 (6 bases). Trimming shortened V by 4 bases and J by 6 bases, and 10 bases separated the two germline ends. CDR1 DFQATT and CDR2 SNEGSKA come from the germline V gene (reference sequence). CDR3 length: 12 residues. CDR3 nucleotide sequence: TGCAGTGCTAAAGGGGGAAGTCAGCCCCAGCATTTT. Translating it yields CSAKGGSQPQHF.